This T cell receptor (beta chain) stems from a study of CD8 T cells in Susac syndrome. The CDR3 is made up of 14 amino acids. Germline V lookup: CDR1 SQVTM, CDR2 ANQGSEA. After removal of 3 bases from V and 0 bases from J, the junction contained 3 bases not matched to a gene. The RNA input was about 0.5 to 1 ug, and it was reverse transcribed with random hexamers. By means of immunoSEQ multiplex PCR, TCR beta CDR3 spanning 54 Vbeta and 13 Jbeta underwent amplification. From the immunoSEQ multiplex PCR reads, TCRdb called clonotypes with MiXCR, one entry per CDR3 protein. This table holds about 250,000 distinct CDR3 sequences, just over 90% found once. Sequencing of TCR beta was carried out in blood CD8+ and CD4+ T cells. The multiple sclerosis controls were treatment-naive patients, and their relapsing-remitting disease was stable or active. TEMRA cells were enriched by FACS, and CD4+ and CD8+ T cells were negatively isolated.

This clonotype was obtained from a human donor with multiple sclerosis. What was sequenced was CD4+ T cells from PBMCs. The chain employs TRBV29-1 and TRBJ2-7; TRBD1 agrees at 9 bases. CDR3: CSVDGQGSSYEQYF. DNA for the CDR3: TGCAGCGTTGATGGACAGGGGAGCTCCTACGAGCAGTACTTC.